These T cell receptor beta chains were read from a single sample in a study of blood T cell repertoires in COVID-19. Clones were read by immunoSEQ multiplex PCR, and TCRdb kept only the in-frame ones, dropping some. In the table there are around 140,000 clones, about 88% of which are singletons. Source material: peripheral blood. The receptors were sampled from a woman older than 75 with acute or convalescent COVID-19. The CDR3 runs from the conserved cysteine through the conserved F or W. D genes are given only for firm matches. Clone sizes are given selectively: once, few, many, or a class where the clone is expanded.

j_gene,v_gene,abundance,d_gene,CDR3aa,CDR3nt
TRBJ1-5,TRBV2,.,.,CASTGDSNQPQHF,TGTGCCAGCACAGGGGATAGCAATCAGCCCCAGCATTTT
TRBJ2-7,TRBV7-7,.,.,CASSLALGRGVYEQYF,TGTGCTAGCAGCTTAGCGCTGGGCAGGGGAGTCTACGAGCAGTACTTC
TRBJ2-2,TRBV14,.,.,CASSLLDSTSTGELFF,TGTGCCAGCAGCCTCCTGGACTCAACTAGCACCGGGGAGCTGTTTTTT
TRBJ1-6,TRBV5-1,.,.,CASSLTRGGNPNSPLHF,TGCGCCAGCAGCTTGACCCGAGGGGGTAATCCGAATTCACCCCTCCACTTT
TRBJ2-1,TRBV4-3,.,TRBD2,CASSQGSGVAGVGGSYNEQFF,TGCGCCAGCAGCCAAGGATCAGGAGTAGCGGGAGTGGGGGGCTCCTACAATGAGCAGTTCTTC
TRBJ1-2,TRBV11-2,.,.,CASSPTRLYGYTF,TGTGCCAGCAGCCCGACACGTTTATATGGCTACACCTTC
TRBJ1-1,TRBV12-3/TRBV12-4,.,.,CASSTGVNTEAFF,TGTGCCAGCAGTACCGGAGTGAACACTGAAGCTTTCTTT
TRBJ1-1,TRBV7-8,once,.,CASQGSTEAFF,TGTGCCAGCCAGGGGTCCACTGAAGCTTTCTTT
TRBJ2-1,TRBV6-6,.,TRBD1,CASRSGTGVNEQFF,TGTGCCAGCAGATCCGGGACAGGGGTCAATGAGCAGTTCTTC
TRBJ2-5,TRBV12-3/TRBV12-4,.,.,CASSWRGETQYF,TGTGCCAGCAGCTGGCGAGGAGAGACCCAGTACTTC
TRBJ2-1,TRBV4-1,once,.,CASSQSSYLGAGNNEQFF,TGCGCCAGCAGCCAGAGCTCGTATCTAGGGGCTGGGAACAATGAGCAGTTCTTC
TRBJ2-1,TRBV6-2/TRBV6-3,.,.,CASSYSFPTNEQFF,TGTGCCAGCAGTTATTCCTTCCCGACAAATGAGCAGTTCTTC
TRBJ1-3,TRBV5-1,.,.,CASMDRSGNTIYF,TGCGCCAGCATGGACAGATCTGGAAACACCATATATTTT
TRBJ1-1,TRBV7-9,few,.,CASSLVRTDTEAFF,TGTGCCAGCAGCTTAGTCCGGACAGACACTGAAGCTTTCTTT